The TCR beta chain described here comes from a study of T cell responses to AZD1222 COVID-19 vaccine. The CDR3 sequence is 14 residues long. The V and J ends lost 1 base and 5 bases respectively, with 11 bases between them. Germline CDR1 is SEHNR and CDR2 is FQNEAQ (reference sequence). Libraries were prepared by immunoSEQ multiplex PCR; TCRdb keeps only in-frame clonotypes and omits some of them. The table includes roughly 140,000 clones, around nine tenths detected once. This receptor was obtained from an adult who received the AZD1222 COVID-19 vaccine. Sample: peripheral blood, taken 28 days after the second AZD1222 dose. The rearrangement links TRBV7-9 to TRBJ1-1; D not resolved. The CDR3 loop reads CASSLGGSRTEAFF. In DNA, the CDR3 is TGTGCCAGCAGCTTAGGAGGGTCTCGTACTGAAGCTTTCTTT.